This T cell receptor (beta chain) came from a study of immune evolution from preneoplasia to lung adenocarcinoma. Study-level findings and limits: Top clone share appeared to fall from AAH through AIS, MIA, adenocarcinoma.

Measured with immunoSEQ multiplex PCR; TCRdb has only the in-frame clones, and not every one. Of fewer than 9,000 clones in the sample, around 80% were seen once. With regard to this clone: Its antigen is still unknown.

The sequence came from a person in their sixties or seventies with lung adenocarcinoma. The specimen was FFPE adjacent normal lung tissue.

This CDR3 reads CASSLAGDGYTF. The DNA of the CDR3 is TGCGCCAGCAGCTTGGCGGGGGATGGCTACACCTTC. The chain uses TRBV5-1 and TRBJ1-2, with a weak D call TRBD1 (5 bases). The CDR3 loop spans 12 amino acids. Per germline, CDR1 SGHRS and CDR2 YFSETQ. The germline V and J ends were trimmed by 0 bases and 6 bases, with 6 bases remaining between them. Full variable domain (missing parts from reference TRBV5-1 and TRBJ1-2): KAGVTQTPRYLIKTRGQQVTLSCSPISGHRSVSWYQQTPGQGLQFLFEYFSETQRNKGNFPGRFSGRQFSNSRSEMNVSTLELGDSALYLCASSLAGDGYTFGSGTRLTVV.